A single sample is the source of the 27 T cell receptor beta chains below, sequenced in a study of blood T cell repertoires in COVID-19 (dated by TCRdb to 2020 to 2022). Library preparation was by the immunoSEQ multiplex PCR assay. TCRdb took over this immuneACCESS table, retaining in-frame rearrangements with V and J assigned. Such tables are incomplete; in checked studies, under half of the missing clones stem from an unresolved V gene, and the remainder is unexplained. This sample holds 75,000 to 100,000 clones; approximately 91% were observed only once. Around 7.9% of the sample comes from the top ten. Sequencing input: peripheral blood. These receptors all stem from an older man with acute or convalescent COVID-19.

With respect to this clone: Different DNA sequences within this sample yield the same CDR3. This rearrangement joins TRBV6-5 to TRBJ2-7, with D unresolved. Germline V gene sequence: CDR1 MNHEY, CDR2 SVGAGI. V dropped 4 bases and J dropped 4 bases, with 5 bases sitting between them. The length of the CDR3 is 11 residues. The CDR3 is CASSLDYEQYF. The CDR3 DNA follows: TGTGCCAGCAGTTTAGATTACGAGCAGTACTTC.

The rearrangement links TRBV5-4 to TRBJ1-3; TRBD1 is a possible D gene (6 bases). Germline V gene sequence: CDR1 SGHNT, CDR2 YYREEE (reference sequence). Trimming shortened V by 4 bases and J by 7 bases, and 18 bases separated the two germline ends. The CDR3 is 15 residues long. CDR3 DNA: TGTGCCAGCAGCCGAGGGGGGGGAGGAATGAACACCATATATTTT. It translates to CASSRGGGGMNTIYF.

This clone was seen more than once but under ten times. The rearrangement links TRBV5-5 to TRBJ1-1, with a possible D match to TRBD1 (6 bases). Germline assignment: CDR1 SGHKS and CDR2 YYEKEE (reference sequence). Trimming left V 4 bases short and J 2 bases short, with 12 bases between. The CDR3 runs to 14 residues. The CDR3, as DNA: TGTGCCAGCAGCACCGACAGGCTAAACACTGAAGCTTTCTTT. Protein sequence: CASSTDRLNTEAFF.

In this sample, this clone turned up once. The chain employs TRBV18 and TRBJ2-1; 7 bases match TRBD2. The germline CDR1 and CDR2 sequences are KGHSH and LQKENI. The CDR3 contains 13 residues. With V trimmed by 3 bases and J by 15 bases, 11 bases remained unmatched. The CDR3 sequence: CASSPGLVLMRFF. The CDR3 DNA is TGTGCCAGCTCACCCGGACTAGTCCTTATGCGGTTCTTC.

This sequence joins TRBV6-5 and TRBJ1-2; 9 bases line up with TRBD1. The V and J ends lost 6 bases and 6 bases, in that order; junction bases with no gene match: 8. Per the germline V gene, CDR1 is MNHEY and CDR2 is SVGAGI. CDR3 size: 14 residues. DNA for the CDR3: TGTGCCAGCAGGGGGGACAGGGAAGTGAATGGCTACACCTTC. Translated, it gives CASRGDREVNGYTF.

The chain carries TRBV30 and TRBJ1-3; D unclear. Germline CDR1 GTSNPN, CDR2 SVGIG (reference sequence). This CDR3 region has 15 residues. The germline V and J ends were trimmed by 2 bases and 0 bases, with 11 bases remaining between them. This chain's CDR3 is CAWSTRVRSGNTIYF. CDR3 coding DNA: TGTGCCTGGAGTACCCGAGTCCGCTCTGGAAACACCATATATTTT.

The chain has TRBV28 and TRBJ1-2, with 9 bases fitting TRBD1. The CDR3 contains 16 residues. Germline V CDR1 and CDR2: MDHEN, SYDVKM. J lost 0 bases, V lost 6 bases, and 8 bases had no gene match. The DNA of the CDR3 is TGTGCCAGCAGAGGTCCCGGGACAGGGACTAACTATGGCTACACCTTC. Translation gives CASRGPGTGTNYGYTF.

In its sample, this clone was seen a few times. The V call is TRBV30, the J call TRBJ1-6; 9 positions match TRBD1. V dropped 3 bases and J dropped 10; count of bases not matched to a gene: 7. The CDR3 contains 14 residues. Germline CDR1 and CDR2: GTSNPN and SVGIG (reference sequence). DNA of the CDR3: TGTGCCTGGAGGCTACAGGGGGCGCCATCACCCCTCCACTTT. Amino acids: CAWRLQGAPSPLHF. The full variable domain, in which reference TRBV30 and TRBJ1-6 provide the parts outside the CDR3, is SQTIHQWPATLVQPVGSPLSLECTVEGTSNPNLYWYRQAAGRGLQLLFYSVGIGQISSEVPQNLSASRPQDRQFILSSKKLLLSDSGFYLCAWRLQGAPSPLHFGNGTRLTVT.

V gene TRBV28 combines with J gene TRBJ2-2, with TRBD2 matching over 13 bases. Germline CDR1 reads MDHEN; CDR2 reads SYDVKM. The CDR3 is 19 amino acids. The ends lost 3 bases at V and 7 bases at J; junction bases unmatched: 14. The CDR3 loop reads CASSFRPGTSGIYGGELFF. The CDR3 DNA sequence: TGTGCCAGCAGTTTCCGACCCGGGACTAGCGGGATTTATGGCGGGGAGCTGTTTTTT.

The rearrangement joins TRBV2 to TRBJ1-1, with TRBD1 identical over 7 bases. The CDR3 is 11 amino acids. The J segment lost 5 bases and the V segment lost 7 bases, leaving 1 base of the junction unmatched. Germline values: CDR1 SNHLY, CDR2 FYNNEI. The CDR3 here is CASTGGTEAFF. The CDR3 coding sequence is TGTGCCAGCACAGGGGGAACTGAAGCTTTCTTT. The whole variable domain, filled in from reference TRBV2 and TRBJ1-1, reads EPEVTQTPSHQVTQMGQEVILRCVPISNHLYFYWYRQILGQKVEFLVSFYNNEISEKSEIFDDQFSVERPDGSNFTLKIRSTKLEDSAMYFCASTGGTEAFFGQGTRLTVV.

This sequence joins TRBV10-1 and TRBJ2-2; TRBD1 agrees at 8 bases. The CDR3 is made up of 13 amino acids. V lost 6 bases to trimming and J lost 7 bases; unmatched junction nucleotides: 4. Germline CDR1 reads WNHNN; CDR2 reads SYGVQD (reference sequence). The CDR3 nucleotides read TGCGCCAGCAGGGACAGGGCGGGCGGGGAGCTGTTTTTT. This gives the protein CASRDRAGGELFF.

The chain carries TRBV28 and TRBJ2-5; 7 positions match TRBD1. With 6 bases clipped from V and 2 bases from J, the junction kept 6 bases outside the gene matches. CDR1 MDHEN and CDR2 SYDVKM come from the germline V gene. This CDR3 region has 14 residues. For the CDR3, the DNA is TGTGCCAGCAGCAAAGGGACAGTACAAGAGACCCAGTACTTC. Encoded protein: CASSKGTVQETQYF.

The V and J genes are TRBV19 and TRBJ2-3, with 9 bases identical to TRBD1. The V gene end was trimmed by 5 bases and the J gene end by 6 bases; junction bases not matched to a gene: 9. Germline CDR1 reads LNHDA; CDR2 reads SQIVND (reference sequence). The CDR3 loop spans 15 amino acids. The CDR3 sequence: CASSPGQGFGDTQYF. DNA of the CDR3: TGTGCCAGTAGTCCGGGACAGGGATTCGGGGATACGCAGTATTTT.

This chain links TRBV3-1 (or the pseudogene TRBV3-2) with TRBJ2-1, with a possible D match to TRBD2 (7 bases). With 1 base removed from V and 11 bases from J, the gap between germline ends came to 15 bases. In germline, CDR1 is LGHDT, CDR2 YNNKEL (reference sequence). The CDR3 is made up of 14 amino acids. Here the CDR3 DNA reads TGTGCCAGCAGCCAAGGGGGGCTAGCGGCCCAGCAGTTCTTC. Protein: CASSQGGLAAQQFF.

For the CDR3, the DNA is TGTGCCAGCAGACAGGGCTCCCGCACAGATACGCAGTATTTT. It translates to CASRQGSRTDTQYF. The chain couples TRBV6-5 to TRBJ2-3, with a weak D call TRBD1 (6 bases). This CDR3 spans 14 amino acids. CDR1 and CDR2 (germline): MNHEY, SVGAGI. V was clipped by 6 bases and J by 1 base, with 11 bases between them.

The V and J genes are TRBV3-1 (or the pseudogene TRBV3-2) and TRBJ2-1; 12 nucleotides align to TRBD2. CDR3 length: 16 residues. Trimming removed 1 base from V and 3 bases from J; junction bases left unmatched: 1. Germline loops: CDR1 LGHDT, CDR2 YNNKEL (reference sequence). CDR3 DNA: TGTGCCAGCAGCCAAGGGACTAGCGGGATCTACAATGAGCAGTTCTTC. As protein: CASSQGTSGIYNEQFF.

V and J are TRBV4-1 and TRBJ1-5; D might be TRBD1 (5 bases). Germline V gene sequence: CDR1 MGHRA, CDR2 YSYEKL. CDR3 size: 13 residues. Trimming removed 4 bases at V and 4 bases at J, with 8 bases between. The CDR3 loop is CASSLTENQPQHF. The CDR3, as DNA: TGCGCCAGCAGCCTGACAGAAAATCAGCCCCAGCATTTT.

V gene TRBV7-9 combines with J gene TRBJ2-2, with D possibly TRBD2 on 6 matching bases. The CDR3 loop spans 16 amino acids. V was shortened by 1 base and J by 2 bases, with 11 bases between the two germline ends. Germline V gene data show CDR1 as SEHNR and CDR2 as FQNEAQ (reference sequence). CDR3 in amino acids: CASSLDGGINTGELFF. CDR3 in DNA: TGTGCCAGCAGCTTAGATGGGGGGATTAACACCGGGGAGCTGTTTTTT. Full variable domain (missing parts from reference TRBV7-9 and TRBJ2-2): DTGVSQNPRHKITKRGQNVTFRCDPISEHNRLYWYRQTLGQGPEFLTYFQNEAQLEKSRLLSDRFSAERPKGSFSTLEIQRTEQGDSAMYLCASSLDGGINTGELFFGEGSRLTVL.

This clone was picked up one time. The CDR3 coding sequence is TGTGCCAGTAGTGAGGGGGGGCTGGCTTGGTATGGCTACACCTTC. This encodes CASSEGGLAWYGYTF. J is TRBJ1-2 and V is TRBV19, with a possible D match to TRBD1 (6 bases). This CDR3 comprises 15 residues. The ends were cut back, 5 bases at V and 5 bases at J, with 18 bases in the middle. Germline lookup yields CDR1 LNHDA and CDR2 SQIVND (reference sequence).

The rearrangement joins TRBV5-3 to TRBJ1-5, with 7 nucleotides matching TRBD1. TRBV5-3 is annotated as an ORF whose role is uncertain. V lost 2 bases to trimming and J lost 2 bases; unmatched junction nucleotides: 10. The CDR3 sequence is 17 residues long. The DNA for the CDR3 is TGTGCCAGAAGCTTTCCTATGGCAGGGGGTGGCAATCAGCCCCAGCATTTT. It codes for CARSFPMAGGGNQPQHF.

This chain connects TRBV10-3 to TRBJ2-7; 8 positions match TRBD1. Germline V gene lookup returns CDR1 ENHRY and CDR2 SYGVKD. The CDR3 consists of 13 residues. V lost 10 bases to trimming and J lost 5 bases; unmatched junction nucleotides: 10. CDR3 amino acids: CATQGQGLDEQYF. The CDR3 coding sequence is TGTGCCACCCAAGGACAGGGTTTGGACGAGCAGTACTTC.

The chain uses TRBV9 and TRBJ1-3; 8 bases align to TRBD1. The germline CDR1 and CDR2 sequences are SGDLS and YYNGEE. V was clipped by 3 bases and J by 0 bases; unmatched bases: 20. This CDR3 contains 21 residues. Written as DNA, the CDR3 is TGTGCCAGCAGCGCGCAAACCCCGGGACAGGTGCAACAATCCTCTGGAAACACCATATATTTT. It is translated as CASSAQTPGQVQQSSGNTIYF.

This clone occurred a few times. V and J are TRBV7-2 and TRBJ1-2, with a weak D call TRBD1 (6 bases). CDR3 length: 15 amino acids. V lost 5 bases to trimming and J lost 7 bases, with 20 bases between them. Germline V gene lookup returns CDR1 SGHTA and CDR2 FQGNSA. The CDR3 is CASSTRLTGLGGYTF. CDR3 nucleotide sequence: TGTGCCAGCAGCACCCGATTGACAGGATTGGGTGGCTACACCTTC.

The V and J genes are TRBV11-2 and TRBJ2-7; TRBD1 aligns across 9 bases. Germline CDR1 reads SGHAT; CDR2 reads FQNNGV. The CDR3 sequence is 15 residues long. V shed 4 bases, J shed 4 bases, and the junction held 8 bases outside the gene matches. The CDR3 is CASSSNRGPWYEQYF. The CDR3 coding sequence is TGTGCCAGCAGCTCCAACAGGGGGCCGTGGTACGAGCAGTACTTC.

This sequence joins TRBV4-1 and TRBJ1-4; maybe TRBD1 (5 bases). The CDR3 loop spans 16 amino acids. V lost 3 bases, J lost 3 bases, and 14 bases lay in between. The germline V gene has CDR1 MGHRA and CDR2 YSYEKL. CDR3 protein: CASSQLGGAANEKLFF. CDR3 bases: TGCGCCAGCAGCCAGCTAGGTGGGGCGGCTAATGAAAAACTGTTTTTT.

The table lists this clone with a count of one. The V gene is TRBV5-8, the J gene TRBJ2-3; D is possibly TRBD2 (6 bases). The germline V and J ends were trimmed by 1 base and 3 bases, with 6 bases remaining between them. Looked up from germline, CDR1 is SGHTS and CDR2 is YDEGEE. CDR3 length: 13 residues. The DNA for the CDR3 is TGTGCCAGCAGCTTGCGGGGGACAGATACGCAGTATTTT. Protein sequence: CASSLRGTDTQYF.

This clone was counted a single time. The chain couples TRBV7-9 to TRBJ2-6; a possible D gene is TRBD1 (7 bases). Trimming removed 8 bases at V and 1 base at J, with 18 bases between. The V gene's germline CDR1 is SEHNR and CDR2 FQNEAQ (reference sequence). The CDR3 contains 17 residues. CDR3 sequence reads: CASRGRTGASGANVLTF. CDR3 nucleotides: TGTGCCAGCCGGGGGAGGACAGGAGCGTCTGGGGCCAACGTCCTGACTTTC.